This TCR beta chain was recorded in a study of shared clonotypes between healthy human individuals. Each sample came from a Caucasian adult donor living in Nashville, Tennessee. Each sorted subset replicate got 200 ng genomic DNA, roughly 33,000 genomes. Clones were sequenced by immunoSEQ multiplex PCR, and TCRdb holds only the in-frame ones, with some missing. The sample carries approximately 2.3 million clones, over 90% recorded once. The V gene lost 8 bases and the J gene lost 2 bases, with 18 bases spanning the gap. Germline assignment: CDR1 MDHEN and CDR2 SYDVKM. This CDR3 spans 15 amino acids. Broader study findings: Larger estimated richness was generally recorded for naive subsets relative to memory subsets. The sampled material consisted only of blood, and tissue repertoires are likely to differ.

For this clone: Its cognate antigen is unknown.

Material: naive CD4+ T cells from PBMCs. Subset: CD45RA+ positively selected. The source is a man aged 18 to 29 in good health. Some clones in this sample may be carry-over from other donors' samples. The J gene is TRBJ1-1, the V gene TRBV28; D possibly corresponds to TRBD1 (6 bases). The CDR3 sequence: CASLWSGVANTEAFF. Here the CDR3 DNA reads TGTGCCAGCCTCTGGTCAGGGGTCGCTAACACTGAAGCTTTCTTT. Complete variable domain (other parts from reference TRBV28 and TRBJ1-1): DVKVTQSSRYLVKRTGEKVFLECVQDMDHENMFWYRQDPGLGLRLIYFSYDVKMKEKGDIPEGYSVSREKKERFSLILESASTNQTSMYLCASLWSGVANTEAFFGQGTRLTVV.